One and the same sample provided the 12 T cell receptor beta chains below, sequenced in a study of vaccination effects on CD4 cells after COVID-19. The repertoire was sequenced with immunoSEQ multiplex PCR; TCRdb's copy has only in-frame clones and lacks some. Among fewer than 65,000 clones listed, 81% were seen once. Sequencing followed a ViraFEST assay step that expanded antigen-specific CD4+ T cells with viral peptide pools. After more than 8 days in culture, the CD4+ T cells were isolated. These receptors are not linked to any known antigen. The sample consisted of CD4+ T cells from PBMCs cultured with HCoV-229E spike peptides, taken before COVID-19 vaccination. These receptors were taken from a human donor who received a COVID-19 vaccine.

This clone was counted a single time. CDR3 sequence reads: CASSLAEGPRGYTF. The CDR3 DNA reads TGTGCCAGCAGCTTAGCGGAGGGCCCAAGGGGCTACACCTTC. J is TRBJ1-2 and V is TRBV7-9, with D uncertain. The germline V and J ends were trimmed by 0 bases and 8 bases, with 13 bases remaining between them. In germline, CDR1 is SEHNR, CDR2 FQNEAQ (reference sequence). The CDR3 is 14 amino acids.

This clone was observed once. The V gene is TRBV7-2, the J gene TRBJ1-1; tentatively, D is TRBD1 (6 bases). Germline CDR1 reads SGHTA; CDR2 reads FQGNSA. There are 15 residues in the CDR3. V shed 0 bases and J shed 11 bases, with 19 bases lying between them. The chain's CDR3 is CASSLAGTQGLGAFF. CDR3 sequence (DNA): TGTGCCAGCAGCTTAGCCGGGACACAAGGGTTGGGCGCTTTCTTT.

The chain recombines TRBV5-6 with TRBJ1-2; maybe TRBD1 (5 bases). The CDR3 consists of 14 residues. Trimming took 4 bases from V and 2 from J, leaving 12 bases between them. Germline V gives CDR1 SGHDT, CDR2 YYEEEE. The CDR3 bases are TGTGCCAGCAGCCAGGGCCGACTAAACTATGGCTACACCTTC. It encodes CASSQGRLNYGYTF.

The chain uses TRBV6-2 or TRBV6-3 and TRBJ2-7, with 11 bases aligning to TRBD2. The length of the CDR3 is 15 residues. The germline CDR1 and CDR2 sequences are MNHEY and SVGEGT. The V segment lost 5 bases and the J segment 3 bases; nucleotides outside the gene matches: 6. The CDR3 bases are TGTGCCAGCAGTAGAGGGACTAGCGGAAACTACGAGCAGTACGTC. Translating gives CASSRGTSGNYEQYV.

The chain links TRBV4-2 to TRBJ1-4, with 8 bases that match TRBD1. The germline V gene has CDR1 LGHNA and CDR2 YNFKEQ. Trimming cost V 2 bases and J 7 bases; bases outside gene matches: 9. CDR3 size: 16 residues. CDR3 coding DNA: TGTGCCAGCAGCCAATTTGCAGGGGGCGCGGGTGAAAAACTGTTTTTT. This translates into CASSQFAGGAGEKLFF.

This clone appeared a single time. This chain uses TRBV9 with TRBJ2-5; TRBD1 agrees at 9 bases. The ends lost 0 bases at V and 5 bases at J; junction bases unmatched: 8. This CDR3 comprises 16 residues. Looked up from germline, CDR1 is SGDLS and CDR2 is YYNGEE. The CDR3 reads CASSVGPQGAFETQYF. The CDR3, as DNA: TGTGCCAGCAGCGTAGGCCCACAGGGGGCTTTTGAGACCCAGTACTTC.

This clone was seen a single time. The chain has TRBV6-4 and TRBJ1-2, with D unclear. Germline V CDR1 and CDR2: MRHNA, SNTAGT. The germline V and J ends were trimmed by 10 bases and 8 bases, with 8 bases remaining between them. The CDR3 extends over 9 amino acids. The CDR3 nucleotides are TGTGCCACCCCAAGGGGCTACACCTTC. It specifies CATPRGYTF.

The rearrangement links TRBV19 to TRBJ2-3, with a weak D call TRBD1 (5 bases). The V end was cut by 6 bases, the J end by 0 bases, with 13 bases between. The germline V gene encodes CDR1 LNHDA and CDR2 SQIVND (reference sequence). The CDR3 consists of 15 residues. CDR3 sequence reads: CASSQQVTSTDTQYF. CDR3 bases: TGTGCCAGTAGCCAACAGGTAACTAGCACAGATACGCAGTATTTT.

The chain links TRBV4-3 to TRBJ2-6; 10 nucleotides agree with TRBD1. V shed 5 bases and J 2 bases; nucleotides not matched to a gene: 12. The length of the CDR3 is 19 residues. Germline values: CDR1 LGHNA, CDR2 YSLEER. The CDR3: CASSASATGGSAGANVLTF. The CDR3 DNA sequence: TGCGCCAGCAGCGCAAGCGCGACAGGGGGCAGCGCTGGGGCCAACGTCCTGACTTTC.

V gene TRBV7-3 combines with J gene TRBJ2-5, with 8 bases fitting TRBD1. The germline CDR1 and CDR2 sequences are SGHTA and FQGTGA. With V trimmed by 5 bases and J by 5 bases, 4 bases remained unmatched. The CDR3 has 13 amino acids. In DNA, the CDR3 is TGTGCCAGCAGCCAGCAGGGGGCGGAGACCCAGTACTTC. Translation gives CASSQQGAETQYF.

The chain carries TRBV5-1 and TRBJ2-2; 9 bases are a match to TRBD1. This CDR3 comprises 16 residues. Germline assignment: CDR1 SGHRS and CDR2 YFSETQ. The junction had 1 base not matched to a gene; V was cut back by 1 base and J by 0 bases. The CDR3: CASSLTGGPNTGELFF. CDR3 coding DNA: TGCGCCAGCAGCTTGACAGGGGGCCCGAACACCGGGGAGCTGTTTTTT.

This chain uses TRBV5-1 with TRBJ2-3; perhaps TRBD2 as D (6 bases). Trimming pared 1 base from V and 0 bases from J, leaving 9 bases between. Germline CDR1 reads SGHRS; CDR2 reads YFSETQ. The CDR3 is made up of 15 amino acids. The chain's CDR3 is CASSLTSPSTDTQYF. The CDR3 nucleotides are TGCGCCAGCAGCTTGACTAGCCCAAGCACAGATACGCAGTATTTT.